The clone carrying this T cell receptor (beta chain) was observed a few times. Its antigen is not identified. The data derive from a study of blood T cells in healthy people across ages. Study-level points and caveats: Greater diversity and more naive CD4+ cells were seen in long-lived donors than in aged donors.

V trimming: 6 bases; J trimming: 8 bases; junction bases outside the gene matches: 18. The germline V gene encodes CDR1 MNHEY and CDR2 SMNVEV (reference sequence). This CDR3 comprises 17 residues. The second PCR ran about 6 to 12 cycles with a sample-barcoded 5' primer and J-beta primers. TCRdb called the 5' RACE reads again in MiXCR, with one record for every CDR3 protein. This table has about 290,000 distinct CDR3 sequences, 25% to 30% appearing once. This chain joins TRBV27 and TRBJ1-5; the match to TRBD1 covers 8 bases. The TCR comes from a woman aged 70-85 years in good health. The sequencing sample was made of blood. CDR3 sequence reads: CASSPLTGANLYEPQHF. For the CDR3, the DNA is TGTGCCAGCAGCCCATTGACAGGGGCGAATCTATATGAGCCCCAGCATTTT.